The 3 T cell receptor beta chains below come from one sample, sequenced in a study of shared clonotypes between healthy human individuals. Here immunoSEQ multiplex PCR was the method, and the copy in TCRdb shows in-frame clones only, minus some. The sample yields approximately 1.1 million clones, about 84% seen once. The sequenced material came from memory CD4+ T cells from PBMCs. Documented subset: CD45RA-negative fraction. The receptors here all came from a man in his late teens or twenties in good health. Some clones in this sample may be carry-over from other donors' samples.

The chain combines TRBV7-8 with TRBJ2-3; 9 nucleotides line up with TRBD1. CDR1 and CDR2 from the germline V gene are SGHVS and FQNEAQ. The trim removed 4 bases at V and 3 bases at J, leaving 5 bases unmatched. The CDR3 runs to 15 residues. This chain's CDR3 is CASSSRTGATDTQYF. The CDR3 nucleotides read TGTGCCAGCAGCTCACGGACAGGGGCAACAGATACGCAGTATTTT.

The J gene is TRBJ2-7, the V gene TRBV6-1, with 11 bases identical to TRBD2. Germline V gene lookup returns CDR1 MNHNS and CDR2 SASEGT. This CDR3 has 20 amino acids. V gave up 3 bases and J gave up 1 base; unmatched junction bases: 17. The CDR3 loop is CASSDRGTASGRPRSYEQYF. CDR3 DNA sequence: TGTGCCAGCAGTGATAGGGGGACAGCTAGCGGGAGGCCCCGATCCTACGAGCAGTACTTC.

V and J are TRBV6-5 and TRBJ2-1; TRBD1 might be the D (6 bases). This CDR3 is built from 15 residues. Germline CDR1 reads MNHEY; CDR2 reads SVGAGI. Trimming took off 5 bases at V and 9 bases at J, with 20 bases between the two ends. The CDR3 protein is CASSPPGALEGEQFF. CDR3 DNA sequence: TGTGCCAGCAGTCCCCCAGGGGCACTGGAAGGTGAGCAGTTCTTC.